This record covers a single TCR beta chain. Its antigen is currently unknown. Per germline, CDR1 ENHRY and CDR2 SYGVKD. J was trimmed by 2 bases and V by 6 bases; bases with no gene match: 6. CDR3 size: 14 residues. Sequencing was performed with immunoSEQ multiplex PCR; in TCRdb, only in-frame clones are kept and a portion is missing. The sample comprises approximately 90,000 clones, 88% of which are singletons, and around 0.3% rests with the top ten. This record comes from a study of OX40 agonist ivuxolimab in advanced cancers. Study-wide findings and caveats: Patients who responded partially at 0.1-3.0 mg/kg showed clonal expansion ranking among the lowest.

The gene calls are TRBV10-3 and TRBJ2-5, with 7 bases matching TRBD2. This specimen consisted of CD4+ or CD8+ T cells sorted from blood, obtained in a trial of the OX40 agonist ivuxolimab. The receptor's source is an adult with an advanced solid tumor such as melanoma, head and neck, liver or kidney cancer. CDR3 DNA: TGTGCCATCAGCGCCGGGCGGGGGCAAGAGACCCAGTACTTC. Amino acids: CAISAGRGQETQYF.